This T cell receptor (beta chain) was sequenced in a study of shared clonotypes between healthy human individuals. In the naive CD8 group, cells lacked CD45RO and were positively selected for CCR7, so terminally differentiated effector memory CD45RA+ cells were left out. Authors' processing steps: ImmunoSEQ only sent back junction sequences with no quality scores, so filtering was done differently. Sequencing used immunoSEQ multiplex PCR; TCRdb keeps in-frame clones, though not all of them. V, J and clone size were drawn from that table, and D and trimming were deduced from the DNA. The sample contains 550,000 to 750,000 clones, 92% of which appear only once. The V end lost 3 bases, the J end lost 3 bases, and 13 bases lay between the germline ends. The CDR3 totals 15 residues. Germline CDR1 and CDR2: LNHDA and SQIVND (reference sequence).

J is TRBJ2-3 and V is TRBV19; TRBD2 is a possible D gene (6 bases). The sample was naive CD8+ T cells sorted from blood. This clonotype originated in a man younger than 45 in good health. CDR3 in DNA: TGTGCCAGTAGTATCACGGGGGTTGTAACAGATACGCAGTATTTT. It specifies CASSITGVVTDTQYF.